This TCR beta chain was captured by sequencing in a study of T cell clones after liver transplantation. Sequenced by immunoSEQ multiplex PCR; TCRdb stores in-frame clones only, minus some. Of 93,000 or so clones listed, about 88% are singletons. CDR1 MNHEY and CDR2 SVGAGI come from the germline V gene. V lost 2 bases and J lost 5, with 10 bases in between. The CDR3 extends over 14 amino acids. This specimen consisted of CD4+ T cells from blood, obtained approximately 43 months after liver transplant. This receptor was obtained from a human patient who received a liver transplant. Some of the T cells may derive from the graft donor. This chain connects TRBV6-5 to TRBJ1-5; no firm D call. The CDR3 DNA reads TGTGCCAGCAGTTACAATTCTGGGGATCAGCCCCAGCATTTT. This gives the protein CASSYNSGDQPQHF.